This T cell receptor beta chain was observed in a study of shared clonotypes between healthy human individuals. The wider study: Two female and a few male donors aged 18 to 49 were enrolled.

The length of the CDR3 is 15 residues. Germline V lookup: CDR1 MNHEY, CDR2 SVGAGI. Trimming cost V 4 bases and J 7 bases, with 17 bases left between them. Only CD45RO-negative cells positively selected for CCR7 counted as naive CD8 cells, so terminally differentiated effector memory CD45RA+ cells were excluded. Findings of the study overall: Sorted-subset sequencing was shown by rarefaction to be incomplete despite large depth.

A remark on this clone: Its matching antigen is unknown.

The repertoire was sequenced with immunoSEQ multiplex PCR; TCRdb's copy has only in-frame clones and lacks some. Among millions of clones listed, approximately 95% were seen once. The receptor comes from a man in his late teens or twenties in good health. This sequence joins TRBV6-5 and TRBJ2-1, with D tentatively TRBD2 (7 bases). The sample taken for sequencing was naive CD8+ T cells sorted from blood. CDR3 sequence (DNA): TGTGCCAGCAGTTTGGCTACCGGGGGGCCAAATGAGCAGTTCTTC. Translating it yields CASSLATGGPNEQFF.